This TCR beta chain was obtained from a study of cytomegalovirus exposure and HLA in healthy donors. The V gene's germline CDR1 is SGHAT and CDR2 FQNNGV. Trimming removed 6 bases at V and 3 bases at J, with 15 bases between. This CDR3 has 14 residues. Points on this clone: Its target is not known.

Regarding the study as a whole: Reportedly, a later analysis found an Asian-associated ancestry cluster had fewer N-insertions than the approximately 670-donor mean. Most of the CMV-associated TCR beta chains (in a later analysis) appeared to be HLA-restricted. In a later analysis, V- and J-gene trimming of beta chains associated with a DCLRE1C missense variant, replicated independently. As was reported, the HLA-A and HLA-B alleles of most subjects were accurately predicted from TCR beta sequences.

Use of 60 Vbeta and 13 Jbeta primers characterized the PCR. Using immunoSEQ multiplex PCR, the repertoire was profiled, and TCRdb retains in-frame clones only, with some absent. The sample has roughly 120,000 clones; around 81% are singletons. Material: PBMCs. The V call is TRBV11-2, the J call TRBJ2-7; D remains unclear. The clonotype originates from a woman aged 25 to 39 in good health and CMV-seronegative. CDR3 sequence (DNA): TGTGCCAGCAGTCCAAGTCAGAACAGCTACGAGCAGTACTTC. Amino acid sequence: CASSPSQNSYEQYF.